This passage covers 4 T cell receptor beta chains from one sample sequenced in a study of Ad26.COV2.S vaccination and SARS-CoV-2 variants. Using immunoSEQ multiplex PCR, the repertoire was profiled, and TCRdb retains in-frame clones only, with some absent. The sample has about 420,000 clones, around nine tenths seen once. The treatment: 15 to 20 received Ad26.COV2.S at low or high dose, single or two shots; five or six received placebo; per-sample allocation not given. It was on day 63 after the first vaccine or placebo injection that samples were taken. Specimen: peripheral blood, collected in a trial of Ad26.COV2.S vaccine versus placebo. The source of these receptors is a person aged 18-65 years who received the Ad26.COV2.S COVID-19 vaccine or a placebo.

The J gene is TRBJ2-1, the V gene TRBV20-1, with 10 bases that match TRBD1. The trim removed 3 bases at V and 4 bases at J, leaving 6 bases unmatched. CDR3 length: 15 amino acids. Germline CDR1 and CDR2: DFQATT and SNEGSKA (reference sequence). The CDR3 sequence: CSASFRDRGYNEQFF. For the CDR3, the DNA is TGCAGTGCTAGTTTCCGGGACAGGGGTTACAATGAGCAGTTCTTC.

This chain joins TRBV28 and TRBJ2-7, with D possibly matching TRBD2 (6 bases). This CDR3 is built from 16 residues. The germline V gene has CDR1 MDHEN and CDR2 SYDVKM. V was clipped by 5 bases and J by 4 bases, with 21 bases between them. CDR3 amino acids: CASSGAAGRRGYEQYF. As DNA, the CDR3 is TGTGCCAGCAGTGGTGCGGCGGGACGTCGGGGGTACGAGCAGTACTTC.

The chain recombines TRBV4-3 with TRBJ2-3, with 7 bases lining up with TRBD2. V lost 1 base to trimming and J lost 0 bases; unmatched junction nucleotides: 4. The CDR3 has 16 residues. CDR1 LGHNA and CDR2 YSLEER come from the germline V gene. The chain's CDR3 is CASSQGLADSTDTQYF. CDR3 in DNA: TGCGCCAGCAGCCAAGGGCTAGCGGATAGCACAGATACGCAGTATTTT.

The genes are TRBV7-2 and TRBJ1-6; D may be TRBD1 (5 bases). Germline V gives CDR1 SGHTA, CDR2 FQGNSA. V was shortened by 2 bases and J by 9 bases, with 17 bases between the two germline ends. The CDR3 is 16 amino acids. Here the CDR3 DNA reads TGTGCCAGCAGCTTATATATCCGGCAGGGTGGTTCACCCCTCCACTTT. Translated: CASSLYIRQGGSPLHF.